This is a list of T cell receptor beta chains from one sample in a study of response to subunit inactivated influenza vaccine. Via MiXCR, TCRdb re-called the RT-PCR reads, giving one row per CDR3 protein. The table includes 550,000 to 800,000 distinct CDR3 sequences, 15% to 19% detected once. This material consisted of PBMCs from blood, taken 11 to 12 days after vaccination. Every receptor here comes from a man in his fifties who received an inactivated influenza vaccine. The CDR3 runs from the conserved cysteine through the conserved F or W. Fields, in order: clone size, D gene, J gene, CDR3 length, V gene, CDR3 protein, CDR3 DNA. The D gene is left open where the match is weak. Clone size is stated in some rows and not others, as once, few, many or a class when expanded.

>many|TRBD1|TRBJ2-7|13|TRBV20-1
CSASRQGSYEQYF
TGCAGTGCTAGCAGACAGGGGTCCTACGAGCAGTACTTC
>many|-|TRBJ2-2|16|TRBV5-1
CASSFGWRVNTGELFF
TGCGCCAGCAGCTTTGGTTGGCGGGTCAATACCGGGGAGCTGTTTTTT
>few|TRBD1|TRBJ2-5|15|TRBV6-1
CASSNHGQGQETQYF
TGTGCCAGCAGCAACCATGGACAGGGCCAAGAGACCCAGTACTTC
>many|TRBD1|TRBJ2-1|14|TRBV20-1
CSLRDRGTYNEQFF
TGCAGTCTCCGGGACAGGGGAACGTACAATGAGCAGTTCTTC
>few|-|TRBJ2-5|14|TRBV18
CASSPRRGGGTQYF
TGTGCCAGCTCACCACGGAGGGGCGGCGGGACCCAGTACTTC
>-|-|TRBJ2-6|15|TRBV7-2
CASSLWYGGANVLTF
TGTGCCAGCAGCTTATGGTACGGTGGGGCCAACGTCCTGACTTTC
>few|-|TRBJ2-4|15|TRBV5-1
CASSPSDGAKNIQYF
TGCGCCAGCAGCCCCTCGGACGGAGCCAAAAACATTCAGTACTTC
>few|TRBD1|TRBJ1-6|16|TRBV4-2
CASSHPDRGGNSPLHF
TGTGCCAGCAGCCACCCGGACAGGGGAGGCAATTCACCCCTCCACTTT
>-|TRBD2|TRBJ2-4|17|TRBV6-5
CASSFQFSAGIENIQYF
TGTGCCAGCAGTTTCCAGTTCTCAGCGGGGATCGAAAACATTCAGTACTTC
>-|TRBD2|TRBJ2-3|16|TRBV10-1
CASSESIAGGSDTQYF
TGCGCCAGCAGTGAGTCTATAGCGGGGGGGTCAGATACGCAGTATTTT
>-|-|TRBJ2-2|14|TRBV7-2
CASSLGSATGELFF
TGTGCCAGCAGCTTAGGGTCCGCCACCGGGGAGCTGTTTTTT